The present T cell receptor (beta chain) was sequenced within a study of blood T cell repertoires in COVID-19 (dated by TCRdb to 2020 to 2022). For the study in its entirety: Samples covering the acute and convalescent phases of COVID-19 were provided by collaborators in the United States, Italy and Spain. The material from the prospective study consisted of cDNA or gDNA derived from T cells, B-cell-depleted T cells, or PBMCs. Subjects who had been exposed to COVID-19, were actively infected with it, or had recovered from it provided the deeply sampled blood TCRbeta repertoires that made up the dataset. The repertoires were released in a freely available public database intended as a resource for research on the immune response to SARS-CoV-2. Samples were obtained from the ongoing ImmuneRACE study (first 160 participants) and from about 1,300 subjects provided by 6 global collaborators. Sample metadata almost always included a de-identified subject ID, COVID-19 status, age in years and sex. Where HLA class I and class II types were available, the types were taken from metadata supplied by the sample provider, not from assay-based typing.

Study-level results and caveats: The quantity of clinical and demographic metadata differed by source and by participant and was supplied without curation.

The immunoSEQ Assay, a bias-controlled multiplex PCR, was used to amplify TCRbeta CDR3 regions from genomic DNA. Per the source publication's procedure: The number of nucleated cells in each sample was estimated from the amplification of reference gene primers within the assay. To quantify the absolute abundance of each unique TCRbeta CDR3 rearrangement, sequence reads were collapsed and filtered. For each sample, productive Simpson clonality was calculated as the square root of Simpson's diversity index over productive rearrangements. Imported from immuneACCESS, the table was reduced by TCRdb to in-frame sequences with V and J called. These copies leave out some clones; in studies compared against another copy, an unresolved V gene accounts for under half, and the cause of the remainder is not known. That table is the source of V, J and clone size, and D and trimming were worked out from the DNA. Present in this sample are roughly 130,000 clones, approximately 84% of which were seen just once. The ten largest clonotypes hold 1.5% to 2% of the sample.

Each collaborating institution followed its own protocols to collect whole blood in K2EDTA tubes. For TCRbeta analysis, collaborators shipped samples in one of three forms: frozen whole blood, isolated PBMCs, or DNA extracted from either of those sample types. About this clone: No antigen is known for it. No quality values exist for individual bases; no much larger clone is one base distant.

For CDR1 and CDR2, the germline V gene (reference sequence) lists MNHEY and SMNVEV. The trim is 6 bases for V and 7 bases for J, with a gap of 12 bases between the germline ends. Inclusive of the bounding cysteine and phenylalanine, the CDR3 is 13 residues long. The read is trimmed to its CDR3 DNA, 39 bases read in frame from base 1. The chain couples TRBV27 to TRBJ1-4; TRBD1 is perhaps the D gene, given 5 matching bases. The sequence came from a man between 65 and 79 years old with acute or convalescent COVID-19. The specimen sequenced was peripheral blood. The CDR3 reads CASRDGGGEKLFF. The bases are TGTGCCAGCAGGGACGGCGGGGGTGAAAAACTGTTTTTT.